One and the same sample provided the 15 T cell receptor beta chains below, sequenced in a study of blood T cell repertoires in COVID-19. This table comes from immunoSEQ multiplex PCR, and its TCRdb copy is limited to in-frame clones, with some not included. The data hold some 410,000 clones, with around nine tenths observed a single time. Specimen: PBMCs or T cells enriched from blood (not recorded which). The receptors come from a woman aged 25-40 years with acute COVID-19.

The chain couples TRBV5-6 to TRBJ1-5; 10 bases align to TRBD1. V trimming: 3 bases; J trimming: 2 bases; junction bases outside the gene matches: 5. This CDR3 has 16 residues. Germline assignment: CDR1 SGHDT and CDR2 YYEEEE. This CDR3 is CASSYDRGQGNQPQHF. Here the CDR3 DNA reads TGTGCCAGCAGCTATGACAGGGGGCAAGGCAATCAGCCCCAGCATTTT.

The CDR3 reads CASSRQGAYTEAFF. The CDR3, as DNA: TGTGCCAGCAGCCGACAGGGGGCCTACACTGAAGCTTTCTTT. V gene TRBV6-5 combines with J gene TRBJ1-1; TRBD1 matches at 10 bases. Germline V gene data show CDR1 as MNHEY and CDR2 as SVGAGI. The CDR3 contains 14 residues. V trimming: 6 bases; J trimming: 3 bases; junction bases outside the gene matches: 4.

The chain uses TRBV5-1 and TRBJ2-3, with D possibly TRBD2 on 6 matching bases. Germline assignment: CDR1 SGHRS and CDR2 YFSETQ. The CDR3 is made up of 13 amino acids. Trimming removed 5 bases from V and 5 bases from J, with 12 bases in between. In DNA, the CDR3 is TGCGCCAGCAGGTCAGGTAGCGGAGATACGCAGTATTTT. Translated, it gives CASRSGSGDTQYF.

The CDR3 bases are TGTGCCAGCAGTTACCGGACAGGGGACACTGAAGCTTTCTTT. It encodes CASSYRTGDTEAFF. The rearrangement uses TRBV6-5 and TRBJ1-1; 9 bases align to TRBD1. Trimming removed 2 bases from V and 3 bases from J; junction bases left unmatched: 1. The CDR3 covers 14 residues. Germline CDR1 MNHEY, CDR2 SVGAGI.

CDR3 sequence (DNA): TGTGCCAGCAGCGACTTGGACAGGGGAGGCCTAGGTGAAAAACTGTTTTTT. Translation gives CASSDLDRGGLGEKLFF. The chain uses TRBV9 and TRBJ1-4; 9 nucleotides agree with TRBD1. Germline lookup yields CDR1 SGDLS and CDR2 YYNGEE. The CDR3 runs to 17 residues. V lost 3 bases, J lost 7 bases, and 13 bases stayed unmatched.

CDR3 loop: CASSARGGGNTIYF. The CDR3 nucleotides read TGTGCCAGCAGCGCCAGAGGTGGTGGAAACACCATATATTTT. The chain uses TRBV6-5 and TRBJ1-3; D call uncertain. This CDR3 contains 14 residues. Germline V gene data show CDR1 as MNHEY and CDR2 as SVGAGI. With 6 bases removed from V and 3 bases from J, the gap between germline ends came to 12 bases.

This clone was seen only a few times. The chain couples TRBV5-1 to TRBJ1-5; possible D gene TRBD1, 6 bases. The CDR3 is 13 residues long. Germline V gene data show CDR1 as SGHRS and CDR2 as YFSETQ. V was trimmed by 2 bases and J by 6 bases, leaving 9 bases between them. DNA for the CDR3: TGCGCCAGCAGCTTTACAGGGAGTCAGCCCCAGCATTTT. Protein: CASSFTGSQPQHF.

V and J are TRBV19 and TRBJ1-1; TRBD1 matches 11 bases. From germline, CDR1 is LNHDA and CDR2 SQIVND (reference sequence). The V and J ends lost 3 bases and 10 bases, in that order; junction bases with no gene match: 13. The CDR3 sequence is 16 residues long. The CDR3 loop is CASSIRRSGTGGPAFF. The DNA for the CDR3 is TGTGCCAGTAGTATTCGACGATCCGGGACAGGGGGACCAGCTTTCTTT.

J is TRBJ1-2 and V is TRBV7-2; a possible D gene is TRBD1 (6 bases). The CDR3 length is 14 residues. The V gene's germline CDR1 is SGHTA and CDR2 FQGNSA. V was cut by 5 bases and J by 8 bases, with 18 bases left in between. The CDR3 protein is CASSPTDRFWGYTF. In DNA form, the CDR3 reads TGTGCCAGCAGCCCCACCGACAGGTTTTGGGGCTACACCTTC.

The V gene is TRBV12-3 or TRBV12-4, the J gene TRBJ1-1; D remains ambiguous. This CDR3 is 12 amino acids long. Trimming stripped 8 bases from V and 6 bases from J, with 13 bases between. The CDR3 bases are TGTGCCAGCGGCTGGGAGATGGCTGAAGCTTTCTTT. Its translation: CASGWEMAEAFF.

CDR3 in DNA: TGCGCCAGCAGTGAGTCCGTACACCGGGGCACTGAAGCTTTCTTT. Encoded protein: CASSESVHRGTEAFF. The chain is built from TRBV10-2 and TRBJ1-1; D not certain. Germline loops: CDR1 WSHSY, CDR2 SAAADI. This CDR3 comprises 15 residues. The V gene lost 0 bases and the J gene lost 4 bases, with 12 bases spanning the gap.

V usage is TRBV20-1 and J usage is TRBJ2-1, with TRBD1 matching 10 bases. Losses at the gene ends were 3 bases for V and 9 bases for J; bases not matched to a gene: 14. The CDR3 contains 16 residues. CDR1 and CDR2 from the germline V gene are DFQATT and SNEGSKA (reference sequence). The chain's CDR3 is CSASPLPGQGFGEQFF. CDR3 bases: TGCAGTGCTAGTCCTTTACCGGGACAGGGGTTCGGTGAGCAGTTCTTC.

The chain recombines TRBV5-4 with TRBJ1-6, with TRBD1 matching over 9 bases. CDR1 is SGHNT, CDR2 YYREEE, per germline (reference sequence). CDR3 length: 13 amino acids. The V segment lost 4 bases and the J segment 7 bases; nucleotides outside the gene matches: 0. CDR3 sequence reads: CASSGQGNSPLHF. As DNA, the CDR3 is TGTGCCAGCAGCGGACAGGGGAATTCACCCCTCCACTTT.

V usage is TRBV18 and J usage is TRBJ1-2; no reliable D call. V was shortened by 2 bases and J by 8 bases, with 12 bases between the two germline ends. CDR3 size: 13 residues. Germline V gene sequence: CDR1 KGHSH, CDR2 LQKENI. The CDR3 is CASSPVREAGYTF. CDR3 in DNA: TGTGCCAGCTCACCAGTCAGAGAGGCCGGCTACACCTTC.

The chain combines TRBV24-1 with TRBJ1-2; 7 nucleotides line up with TRBD1. The CDR3 is 14 residues long. Germline V gene lookup returns CDR1 KGHDR and CDR2 SFDVKD. V lost 5 bases to trimming and J lost 6 bases; unmatched junction nucleotides: 8. The CDR3 bases are TGTGCCACCAGTGGTACAGGGGAAGTCGATGGCTACACCTTC. Translating it yields CATSGTGEVDGYTF.